A selection of T cell receptor beta chains follows, all from one sample in a study of blood T cells in healthy people across ages. TCRdb called the 5' RACE reads again in MiXCR, with one record for every CDR3 protein. The repertoire holds fewer than 2,000,000 distinct CDR3 sequences, with around 36% as singletons. The sequenced sample was blood. The receptors derive from a woman in her 30s in good health. The conserved cysteine and the conserved F or W are not part of the CDR3 here. Each record gives: D gene, V gene, J gene, CDR3 protein. D genes are given only for firm matches.

D gene: NA; V gene: TRBV6-5; J gene: TRBJ1-2; CDR3 protein: ASSWRGDYGYT
D gene: NA; V gene: TRBV12-3/TRBV12-4; J gene: TRBJ2-3; CDR3 protein: ASSTSGSDTQY
D gene: NA; V gene: TRBV7-6; J gene: TRBJ1-1; CDR3 protein: ASSSVTGGTEAF
D gene: TRBD1; V gene: TRBV20-1; J gene: TRBJ1-1; CDR3 protein: SAREGQGITEAF
D gene: TRBD2; V gene: TRBV28; J gene: TRBJ2-7; CDR3 protein: ASSPFSGRARSYEQY
D gene: NA; V gene: TRBV28; J gene: TRBJ1-1; CDR3 protein: ASIPNTVLDTEAF
D gene: NA; V gene: TRBV2; J gene: TRBJ2-7; CDR3 protein: ASMWEQSYEQY
D gene: NA; V gene: TRBV5-1; J gene: TRBJ2-6; CDR3 protein: ASSWIGPDSGANVRT
D gene: NA; V gene: TRBV7-9; J gene: TRBJ2-6; CDR3 protein: ASSLVSLRAGANVLT
D gene: TRBD2; V gene: TRBV29-1; J gene: TRBJ2-3; CDR3 protein: SVGLASTDTQY
D gene: NA; V gene: TRBV5-5; J gene: TRBJ1-5; CDR3 protein: ASSLNPESNQPQH
D gene: NA; V gene: TRBV6-7; J gene: TRBJ2-3; CDR3 protein: ASSPIASDTDTQY
D gene: NA; V gene: TRBV2; J gene: TRBJ2-3; CDR3 protein: ASKAVNGDTQY
D gene: TRBD2; V gene: TRBV6-5; J gene: TRBJ2-3; CDR3 protein: ASSWTSGGAATDTQY
D gene: NA; V gene: TRBV5-6; J gene: TRBJ2-5; CDR3 protein: ASSLSEEEETQY
D gene: TRBD1; V gene: TRBV5-1; J gene: TRBJ2-5; CDR3 protein: ASSNQGARETQY
D gene: NA; V gene: TRBV10-3; J gene: TRBJ2-3; CDR3 protein: AISGENTDTQY
D gene: TRBD1; V gene: TRBV27; J gene: TRBJ1-2; CDR3 protein: ATRGQGAGYGYT
D gene: NA; V gene: TRBV7-3; J gene: TRBJ1-1; CDR3 protein: ASSFDESTEAF
D gene: NA; V gene: TRBV10-2; J gene: TRBJ1-1; CDR3 protein: ASSTRETRTEAF
D gene: TRBD2; V gene: TRBV4-2; J gene: TRBJ2-7; CDR3 protein: ASSTSASGASYEQY
D gene: NA; V gene: TRBV20-1; J gene: TRBJ1-5; CDR3 protein: SACGIYSNQPQH
D gene: TRBD2; V gene: TRBV20-1; J gene: TRBJ2-7; CDR3 protein: SARDPVTSGIVEQY
D gene: TRBD2; V gene: TRBV7-9; J gene: TRBJ2-3; CDR3 protein: ASIDAGGPEDTQY
D gene: TRBD2; V gene: TRBV7-8; J gene: TRBJ2-3; CDR3 protein: ASSTSIIEERDYTDTQY
D gene: NA; V gene: TRBV9; J gene: TRBJ2-1; CDR3 protein: ASSEGQSNYNEQF
D gene: NA; V gene: TRBV6-2/TRBV6-3; J gene: TRBJ2-5; CDR3 protein: ASTDLGAYQETQY
D gene: NA; V gene: TRBV4-1; J gene: TRBJ1-2; CDR3 protein: ASSQVQGSNYGYT